The source of this T cell receptor (beta chain) is a study of blood T cell repertoires in COVID-19. As for the study in general: Researchers got acute and convalescent COVID-19 samples from the United States, Italy and Spain.

Categorization into cohorts depended on clinical history that participants reported. A case of COVID-19 had been met by exposed participants within 2 weeks before study entry. Original handling: Using reference gene primer amplification, nucleated cell counts were estimated. Data came from immunoSEQ multiplex PCR; TCRdb stores just in-frame clones and leaves some out. For V, J and clone size, that table is used; D and trimming come from the DNA. The sample lists about 350,000 clones, about 88% occurring once. Sequenced sample: PBMCs or T cells enriched from blood (not recorded which). The receptor was derived from a young woman who had been exposed to COVID-19.

The CDR3 loop reads CASSPGLAGVETQYF. The DNA for the CDR3 is TGCGCCAGCAGCCCGGGACTAGCGGGAGTGGAGACCCAGTACTTC. The chain joins TRBV4-1 to TRBJ2-5; 14 bases are shared with TRBD2. CDR1 is MGHRA and CDR2 is YSYEKL in the germline V gene. There are 15 residues in the CDR3. V gave up 4 bases and J gave up 5 bases; unmatched junction bases: 3.